The 5 T cell receptor beta chains presented below share a single source sample, sequenced in a study of CXCR3-negative and CXCR3-positive naive CD8 T cells. Carrying UMI labels, the TRB cDNA libraries were prepared through 5' RACE. TCRdb reprocessed the 5' RACE reads; each CDR3 protein has one entry and no DNA is given. This sample contains over 45,000 distinct CDR3 sequences. Input material: memory CD8+ T cells from blood. The receptors come from a human donor in good health. Some clones in this sample may be carry-over from other donors' samples.

The genes are TRBV5-1 and TRBJ2-1; TCRdb returns TRBD1, unconfirmable since there is no DNA. The CDR3 extends over 17 amino acids. The germline V gene encodes CDR1 SGHRS and CDR2 YFSETQ. The CDR3 loop reads CASSLIPPGNPYNEQFF.

This chain links TRBV7-9 with TRBJ1-5; TCRdb gives TRBD1 as the D gene, but with no DNA this cannot be confirmed. Per germline, CDR1 SEHNR and CDR2 FQNEAQ (reference sequence). The CDR3 sequence is 14 residues long. Here the CDR3 reads CASSFEGSVQPQHF.

This chain uses TRBV28 with TRBJ1-6. Per germline, CDR1 MDHEN and CDR2 SYDVKM. The CDR3 contains 14 residues. CDR3 protein: CASSSGLMNSPLHF. Full variable domain (rest looked up from reference TRBV28 and TRBJ1-6): DVKVTQSSRYLVKRTGEKVFLECVQDMDHENMFWYRQDPGLGLRLIYFSYDVKMKEKGDIPEGYSVSREKKERFSLILESASTNQTSMYLCASSSGLMNSPLHFGNGTRLTVT.

The rearrangement links TRBV28 to TRBJ2-2. Germline V lookup: CDR1 MDHEN, CDR2 SYDVKM. The CDR3 is made up of 11 amino acids. CDR3 sequence: CASSEIGELFF. Full variable domain (remainder filled in from reference TRBV28 and TRBJ2-2): DVKVTQSSRYLVKRTGEKVFLECVQDMDHENMFWYRQDPGLGLRLIYFSYDVKMKEKGDIPEGYSVSREKKERFSLILESASTNQTSMYLCASSEIGELFFGEGSRLTVL.

This chain connects TRBV28 to TRBJ2-2; with no DNA, the TCRdb D assignment of TRBD2 cannot be verified. This CDR3 contains 14 residues. Per germline, CDR1 MDHEN and CDR2 SYDVKM. The CDR3 protein is CASILSGSEGLLFF. Full variable domain (outside the CDR3, taken from reference TRBV28 and TRBJ2-2): DVKVTQSSRYLVKRTGEKVFLECVQDMDHENMFWYRQDPGLGLRLIYFSYDVKMKEKGDIPEGYSVSREKKERFSLILESASTNQTSMYLCASILSGSEGLLFFGEGSRLTVL.